A single T cell receptor (beta chain) is shown here with its context. This record comes from a study of blood T cell repertoires in COVID-19. Clones were read by immunoSEQ multiplex PCR, and TCRdb kept only the in-frame ones, dropping some. Of some 50,000 clones listed, about nine tenths are singletons. This CDR3 comprises 14 residues. V was pared by 6 bases and J by 2 bases, with 13 bases between. Germline loops: CDR1 SNHLY, CDR2 FYNNEI. This sequence joins TRBV2 and TRBJ1-2; possibly TRBD1 for D (6 bases). The receptor was isolated from an elderly woman with COVID-19, enrolled during active disease. The specimen was peripheral blood. The DNA of the CDR3 is TGTGCCAGCAGCCTCCGGACAGCCAACTATGGCTACACCTTC. It is translated as CASSLRTANYGYTF.